The rows below give T cell receptor beta chains drawn from one sample of a study of T cells after yellow fever vaccination. TCRdb called the 5' RACE reads again in MiXCR, with one record for every CDR3 protein. The sample holds approximately 510,000 distinct CDR3 sequences, 21% seen once. The sequencing used PBMCs, collected less than 25 days after the first yellow fever vaccination. These TCRs come from a man aged 18 to 29 who received the YFV17D yellow fever vaccine. Each CDR3 is given with its conserved first and last residue. D genes are given only for firm matches. Clone size is not always given. Where it is, it says once, few, many or a class for expanded clones.

.	TRBV12-3/TRBV12-4	15	.	TRBJ2-6	CASSIRLSGANVLTF	TGTGCCAGCAGTATTAGGTTGAGCGGGGCCAACGTCCTGACTTTC
.	TRBV7-2	14	.	TRBJ2-1	CASSLSGADNEQFF	TGTGCCAGCAGCCTAAGCGGTGCGGACAATGAGCAGTTCTTC
.	TRBV24-1	11	few	TRBJ2-3	CATSNTDTQYF	TGTGCCACCAGTAATACAGATACGCAGTATTTC
TRBD1	TRBV28	12	.	TRBJ2-1	CASRGGQGSSFF	TGTGCCAGCAGGGGAGGACAGGGAAGTAGCTTCTTC
.	TRBV9	10	.	TRBJ1-2	CASSGVGYTF	TGTGCCAGCTCAGGGGTTGGCTACACCTTC
.	TRBV7-3	14	.	TRBJ2-2	CASSSSINTGELFF	TGTGCCAGCAGCTCCTCGATTAACACCGGGGAGCTGTTTTTT
.	TRBV28	16	few	TRBJ2-1	CASSDPSGVGGGEQFF	TGTGCCAGCAGTGACCCGAGTGGAGTGGGGGGCGGTGAGCAGTTCTTC
.	TRBV27	15	few	TRBJ2-3	CASSLRSRGWDTQYF	TGTGCCAGCAGTTTACGGAGTCGGGGGTGGGATACGCAGTATTTT
.	TRBV28	15	.	TRBJ2-5	CASSLTPAGTETQYF	TGTGCCAGCAGTTTAACTCCAGCAGGTACAGAGACCCAGTACTTC
TRBD2	TRBV6-1	16	.	TRBJ2-3	CASSKRLAGSTDTQYF	TGTGCCAGCAGTAAGAGGCTAGCGGGGAGCACAGATACGCAGTATTTT
.	TRBV6-2/TRBV6-3	13	.	TRBJ1-1	CASSFGTSTEAFF	TGTGCCAGCAGCTTTGGGACGTCCACTGAAGCTTTCTTT
.	TRBV7-6	16	.	TRBJ1-6	CASSLGTEPYNSPLHF	TGTGCCAGCAGCTTAGGGACGGAACCCTATAATTCACCCCTCCACTTT
.	TRBV28	13	.	TRBJ2-7	CASTQDSFYEQYF	TGTGCCAGCACCCAGGACAGTTTCTACGAGCAGTACTTC
.	TRBV7-2	16	.	TRBJ2-2	CASSRDPPRATGELFF	TGTGCCAGCAGCCGAGACCCGCCCAGGGCCACCGGGGAGCTGTTTTTT
.	TRBV27	13	.	TRBJ2-7	CASSFQGSGEQYF	TGTGCCAGCAGTTTTCAGGGGTCGGGCGAGCAGTACTTC
.	TRBV6-6	12	few	TRBJ2-7	CASSNPLYEQYF	TGTGCCAGCAGCAACCCTCTCTACGAGCAGTACTTC
TRBD1	TRBV19	17	once	TRBJ2-1	CASSADRGVYVMGEQFF	TGTGCCAGTAGTGCGGACAGGGGAGTGTATGTGATGGGTGAGCAGTTCTTC
.	TRBV4-2	17	many	TRBJ2-1	CASSQDMVRRGDNEQFF	TGTGCCAGCAGCCAAGATATGGTGCGGCGGGGTGACAATGAGCAGTTCTTC
TRBD2	TRBV11-2	15	few	TRBJ2-7	CASSLTSSGAYEQYF	TGTGCCAGCAGCTTAACGTCTAGCGGGGCGTACGAGCAGTACTTC
.	TRBV7-9	10	few	TRBJ2-3	CASSLRTQYF	TGTGCCAGCAGCTTGCGTACGCAGTATTTT
.	TRBV5-1	15	few	TRBJ2-7	CASSLATGNSYEQYF	TGCGCCAGCAGCTTGGCGACAGGAAACTCCTACGAGCAGTACTTC
.	TRBV4-1	14	few	TRBJ1-1	CASSRKGSGTEAFF	TGCGCCAGCAGTCGGAAGGGATCGGGCACTGAAGCTTTCTTT
.	TRBV20-1	13	.	TRBJ1-1	CSASGGRNTEAFF	TGCAGTGCTAGTGGGGGGCGGAACACTGAAGCTTTCTTT
.	TRBV9	18	.	TRBJ2-3	CASSVGLSGQLGTDTQYF	TGTGCCAGCAGCGTAGGTCTTAGTGGACAGTTAGGCACAGATACGCAGTATTTT
TRBD1	TRBV9	15	few	TRBJ1-2	CASSAYRGPLYGYTF	TGTGCCAGCAGCGCCTACAGGGGGCCCCTCTATGGCTACACCTTC
TRBD2	TRBV4-3	19	few	TRBJ2-3	CASSQDRRLAPRSTDTQYF	TGCGCCAGCAGCCAAGATCGGAGACTAGCCCCCCGGAGCACAGATACGCAGTATTTT
.	TRBV5-1	16	.	TRBJ2-3	CASSFWLPPSTDTQYF	TGCGCCAGCAGCTTTTGGCTTCCACCTAGCACAGATACGCAGTATTTT
.	TRBV1	18	once	TRBJ2-5	CTSSQVPRGDLASETQYF	TGCACCAGCAGCCAAGTCCCTCGGGGGGACCTTGCTTCAGAGACCCAGTACTTC
TRBD2	TRBV7-9	16	.	TRBJ2-4	CASSLVSGGTKNIQYF	TGTGCCAGCAGCTTAGTTTCGGGGGGAACCAAAAACATTCAGTACTTC
TRBD1	TRBV6-2/TRBV6-3	16	.	TRBJ1-5	CASSLDRGGYNQPQHF	TGTGCCAGCAGTCTCGACAGGGGAGGCTATAATCAGCCCCAGCATTTT
.	TRBV5-1	13	few	TRBJ1-6	CASSADRNSPLHF	TGCGCCAGCAGCGCGGACAGAAATTCACCCCTCCACTTT
TRBD1	TRBV10-3	13	.	TRBJ1-1	CASLWQGGTEAFF	TGTGCCTCTCTCTGGCAGGGGGGGACTGAAGCTTTCTTT
TRBD2	TRBV5-6	17	.	TRBJ2-1	CASSLVSGGASYNEQFF	TGTGCCAGCAGCTTGGTTAGCGGGGGGGCGTCCTACAATGAGCAGTTCTTC
TRBD1	TRBV5-1	16	.	TRBJ2-3	CASSLTGGQSTDTQYF	TGCGCCAGCAGCTTAACAGGGGGCCAAAGCACAGATACGCAGTATTTT
.	TRBV2	14	.	TRBJ2-3	CASIVGGPTDTQYF	TGTGCCAGCATAGTGGGGGGGCCCACAGATACGCAGTATTTT
TRBD2	TRBV7-2	15	few	TRBJ2-3	CASSYGAGVTDTQYF	TGTGCCAGCAGCTATGGAGCGGGGGTCACAGATACGCAGTATTTT
.	TRBV6-5	14	.	TRBJ1-2	CASSYVPVTHGYTF	TGTGCCAGCAGTTACGTTCCGGTGACGCATGGCTACACCTTC
.	TRBV19	11	.	TRBJ1-4	CASSASPGLFF	TGTGCCAGTAGTGCTTCTCCGGGACTGTTTTTT
TRBD1	TRBV27	15	once	TRBJ2-7	CASTTPGQGIHEQYF	TGTGCCAGCACCACTCCGGGACAGGGTATACACGAGCAGTACTTC
.	TRBV18	16	.	TRBJ1-4	CASSPAPAPANEKLFF	TGTGCCAGCTCACCGGCCCCCGCACCGGCTAATGAAAAACTGTTTTTT
TRBD2	TRBV11-1	18	.	TRBJ2-1	CASSPRPRLAGAYNEQFF	TGTGCCAGCAGCCCCCGACCCCGACTAGCGGGGGCCTACAATGAGCAGTTCTTC
.	TRBV5-1	14	.	TRBJ2-3	CASSPIGGPDTQYF	TGCGCCAGCAGCCCAATAGGAGGGCCAGATACGCAGTATTTT
TRBD1	TRBV12-3/TRBV12-4	12	few	TRBJ1-2	CASTPDRDGYTF	TGTGCCAGCACCCCCGACAGGGACGGCTACACCTTC
.	TRBV6-1	14	.	TRBJ1-6	CASRHQGKRSPLHF	TGTGCCAGCAGGCATCAGGGAAAGAGGTCACCCCTCCACTTT
.	TRBV15	13	few	TRBJ2-7	CATSMTESYEQYF	TGTGCCACCAGTATGACGGAATCCTACGAGCAGTACTTC
.	TRBV5-1	13	.	TRBJ2-6	CASTPGGANVLTF	TGCGCCAGCACCCCCGGGGGGGCCAACGTCCTGACTTTC
.	TRBV6-5	15	.	TRBJ1-4	CASTSLTAGSVKLFF	TGTGCCAGCACTTCCCTGACGGCCGGTAGTGTAAAACTGTTTTTT
TRBD1	TRBV9	16	.	TRBJ2-5	CASSAQSRGPEETQYF	TGTGCCAGCAGCGCACAAAGTAGGGGGCCGGAAGAGACCCAGTACTTC
TRBD1	TRBV19	14	few	TRBJ1-5	CAVSQGARNQPQHF	TGTGCCGTGTCACAGGGGGCCCGCAATCAGCCCCAGCATTTT